This TCR beta chain was observed in a study of cytomegalovirus exposure and HLA in healthy donors. The assay was immunoSEQ multiplex PCR, and TCRdb's table has in-frame clones only and misses some. The table records under 95,000 clones, around 94% of them present only once. The clonotype comes from a woman between 18 and 29 years old in good health and CMV-seronegative. The specimen sequenced was PBMCs.

The CDR3 is CASANPGLAGGGQYF. The CDR3 DNA follows: TGTGCCAGCGCCAATCCGGGACTAGCGGGAGGGGGGCAGTATTTT. The genes are TRBV4-2 and TRBJ2-3, with TRBD2 matching over 16 bases. CDR3 size: 15 residues. Germline CDR1 LGHNA, CDR2 YNFKEQ. V was pared by 8 bases and J by 11 bases, with 10 bases of the junction left unmatched.